Shown below are 25 T cell receptor beta chains from a single sample sequenced in a study of post-analysis software for immune sequencing data. Built from TCR beta cDNA, the libraries had unique molecular identifiers in them. TCRdb reanalysed the PCR reads using MiXCR and keeps one entry per CDR3 protein. The table lists about 170,000 distinct CDR3 sequences, roughly 31% of them singletons. These receptors' antigens are unknown. General study points: Elevated frequency relative to controls characterized a handful of TRBV segments in patients, TRBV5-6, TRBV5-1 and TRBV20-1 among them.

The sequenced sample was blood. These receptors were obtained from a girl aged 10-17 years with multiple sclerosis.

This clonotype came up a few times. A much larger clone differs by one base, so this may be a read error. V usage is TRBV6-5 and J usage is TRBJ2-7; 7 nucleotides agree with TRBD2. The CDR3 length is 15 residues. V was clipped by 5 bases and J by 3 bases; unmatched bases: 10. CDR1 is MNHEY and CDR2 is SVGAGI in the germline V gene. This CDR3 reads CASSPRTSVGYEQYF. The CDR3 bases are TGTGCCAGCAGTCCCCGAACTAGCGTCGGCTACGAGCAGTACTTC.

As for this clonotype: A much larger clone sits a single nucleotide away, making a read error possible. The chain couples TRBV12-3 or TRBV12-4 to TRBJ1-2, with a possible D match to TRBD1 (5 bases). The length of the CDR3 is 14 residues. Trimming stripped 8 bases from V and 7 bases from J, with 20 bases between. The CDR3 spells CASADQGVVSGYTF. For the CDR3, the DNA is TGTGCCAGCGCCGACCAGGGCGTGGTTTCTGGCTACACCTTC.

This clonotype was picked up many times. The chain links TRBV5-1 to TRBJ2-1, with D possibly TRBD2 on 5 matching bases. Germline CDR1 SGHRS, CDR2 YFSETQ. CDR3 length equals 15 residues. V lost 2 bases, J lost 3 bases, and 12 bases lay in between. This chain's CDR3 is CASSLSKADYNEQFF. CDR3 nucleotide sequence: TGCGCCAGCAGCTTAAGTAAAGCGGACTACAATGAGCAGTTCTTC.

The V gene is TRBV2, the J gene TRBJ2-1; either TRBD1 or TRBD2 may supply D (5 bases each). Trimming removed 10 bases at V and 7 bases at J, with 17 bases between. Germline CDR1 reads SNHLY; CDR2 reads FYNNEI. This CDR3 is 13 amino acids long. CDR3 region: CATRSRGENEQFF. Here the CDR3 DNA reads TGTGCCACCCGATCGAGGGGCGAAAATGAGCAGTTCTTC.

This clonotype was seen repeatedly, ten times or more. The junction differs from germline at one of its ends, possibly a read error. This chain uses TRBV7-3 with TRBJ2-1; 7 bases align to TRBD2. Per the germline V gene, CDR1 is SGHTA and CDR2 is FQGTGA. The CDR3 is 15 amino acids. CDR3 loop: CASSQSAGSSNEQFF. The CDR3 nucleotides are TGTGCCAGCAGCCAATCAGCGGGATCCTCCAATGAGCAGTTCTTC. The variable domain in full, with the rest retrieved from reference TRBV7-3 and TRBJ2-1, is GAGVSQTPSNKVTEKGKYVELRCDPISGHTALYWYRQSLGQGPEFLIYFQGTGAADDSGLPNDRFFAVRPEGSVSTLKIQRTERGDSAVYLCASSQSAGSSNEQFFGPGTRLTVL.

Remarks on this clonotype: A much larger clone lies a single base off, so this may be a read error. The V gene is TRBV7-2, the J gene TRBJ2-5, with D perhaps TRBD2 (5 bases). Per germline, CDR1 SGHTA and CDR2 FQGNSA. This CDR3 has 15 amino acids. The CDR3 spells CASSLARGGWYEQDF. The CDR3 DNA sequence: TGTGCCAGCAGCTTAGCCCGGGGTGGGTGGTACGAGCAGGACTTC.

There are a few counts of this clonotype. The CDR3, as DNA: TGTGCCAGCAGCACATGGACTAGCGGGTCCACCGGGGAGCTGTTTTTT. Translated: CASSTWTSGSTGELFF. The chain has TRBV7-2 and TRBJ2-2, with TRBD2 matching over 11 bases. The CDR3 contains 16 residues. V lost 5 bases to trimming and J lost 4 bases; unmatched junction nucleotides: 6. The V gene's germline CDR1 is SGHTA and CDR2 FQGNSA.

The chain employs TRBV29-1 and TRBJ1-2; D call uncertain. V dropped 7 bases and J dropped 4 bases, with 13 bases sitting between them. The CDR3 has 12 residues. In germline, CDR1 is SQVTM, CDR2 ANQGSEA. The CDR3 loop is CSAGPRSYGYTF. DNA of the CDR3: TGCAGCGCCGGACCTCGAAGCTATGGCTACACCTTC.

This clonotype appeared many times. The genes are TRBV3-1 and TRBJ2-3; D is perhaps TRBD2 (5 bases). This CDR3 is built from 15 residues. The V end was cut by 5 bases, the J end by 3 bases, with 15 bases between. The germline V gene encodes CDR1 LGHDT and CDR2 YNNKEL (reference sequence). CDR3 amino acids: CASSAGSDETDTQYF. For the CDR3, the DNA is TGTGCCAGCAGCGCGGGTAGCGATGAGACAGATACGCAGTATTTT.

A word on this clonotype: A much larger clonotype is one base distant, so this may be a read error. V and J are TRBV4-2 and TRBJ2-7, with D possibly TRBD2 on 6 matching bases. TRBJ2-3 explains the end of the DNA better; the J call may be wrong. There are 16 residues in the CDR3. The germline V gene encodes CDR1 LGHNA and CDR2 YNFKEQ. The DNA for the CDR3 is TGTGCCAGCAGCCCCAGACTAGTCAGGGTTTTGGATACGCAGTATTTT. Translating gives CASSPRLVRVLDTQYF.

V gene TRBV12-3 or TRBV12-4 combines with J gene TRBJ2-5; D ambiguous. This CDR3 comprises 13 residues. V was trimmed by 8 bases and J by 0 bases, leaving 10 bases between them. CDR3 DNA: TGTGCCAGCTCACCCAGGTACCAAGAGACCCAGTACTTC. As protein: CASSPRYQETQYF.

This clonotype was detected ten times or more. V is TRBV5-1 and J is TRBJ2-7, with D hard to call. The CDR3 is 14 amino acids. Germline CDR1 and CDR2: SGHRS and YFSETQ. Trimming removed 0 bases from V and 4 bases from J, with 11 bases in between. In nucleotides, the CDR3 is TGCGCCAGCAGCTTGGGTCAGGTTCATTACGAGCAGTACTTC. This codes for CASSLGQVHYEQYF. Looking up the rest from reference TRBV5-1 and TRBJ2-7 gives the full variable domain: KAGVTQTPRYLIKTRGQQVTLSCSPISGHRSVSWYQQTPGQGLQFLFEYFSETQRNKGNFPGRFSGRQFSNSRSEMNVSTLELGDSALYLCASSLGQVHYEQYFGPGTRLTVT.

This clonotype has only a few counts. This chain uses TRBV5-1 with TRBJ2-5; TRBD2 matches 10 bases. With 4 bases clipped from V and 2 bases from J, the junction kept 11 bases outside the gene matches. The germline gives CDR1 SGHRS, CDR2 YFSETQ. The CDR3 is 17 residues long. CDR3 amino acids: CASSTASGSGGQETQYF. The CDR3 nucleotides read TGCGCCAGCAGCACCGCTAGCGGGAGTGGGGGTCAAGAGACCCAGTACTTC.

This clonotype was counted at least ten times. This chain connects TRBV5-1 to TRBJ2-4; no definite D call. This CDR3 has 15 amino acids. Germline CDR1 is SGHRS and CDR2 is YFSETQ. V dropped 0 bases and J dropped 3 bases, with 10 bases sitting between them. CDR3 loop: CASSLEPRSKNIQYF. For the CDR3, the DNA is TGCGCCAGCAGCTTGGAACCGAGGAGCAAAAACATTCAGTACTTC. Full variable domain (remainder filled in from reference TRBV5-1 and TRBJ2-4): KAGVTQTPRYLIKTRGQQVTLSCSPISGHRSVSWYQQTPGQGLQFLFEYFSETQRNKGNFPGRFSGRQFSNSRSEMNVSTLELGDSALYLCASSLEPRSKNIQYFGAGTRLSVL.

CDR3 sequence: CASSSGIGADTQYF. The CDR3 nucleotides are TGCGCCAGCAGCTCCGGGATTGGGGCAGATACGCAGTATTTT. J is TRBJ2-3 and V is TRBV5-1; D is perhaps TRBD2 (5 bases). CDR3 length: 14 amino acids. Germline CDR1 reads SGHRS; CDR2 reads YFSETQ. V was clipped by 3 bases and J by 4 bases, with 12 bases between them. Supplemented by reference TRBV5-1 and TRBJ2-3, the full variable domain reads KAGVTQTPRYLIKTRGQQVTLSCSPISGHRSVSWYQQTPGQGLQFLFEYFSETQRNKGNFPGRFSGRQFSNSRSEMNVSTLELGDSALYLCASSSGIGADTQYFGPGTRLTVL.

This clonotype has a count of ten or more. The J gene is TRBJ2-7, the V gene TRBV4-1, with D possibly matching TRBD2 (6 bases). Trimming removed 1 base at V and 2 bases at J, with 12 bases between. CDR3 length equals 15 residues. Germline loops: CDR1 MGHRA, CDR2 YSYEKL. CDR3 region: CASSQGFAGPYEQYF. As DNA, the CDR3 is TGCGCCAGCAGCCAAGGGTTCGCGGGACCCTACGAGCAGTACTTC.

This clonotype was observed at least ten times. J is TRBJ2-5 and V is TRBV29-1; D remains ambiguous. The J call may not be correct, given that the DNA end is closer to TRBJ2-7. CDR1 is SQVTM and CDR2 is ANQGSEA in the germline V gene. This CDR3 has 15 residues. Written as DNA, the CDR3 is TGCAGCGTTGAAGATCTTTCTACTAAATCTTACGAGCAGTACTTC. Translation gives CSVEDLSTKSYEQYF.

The V gene is TRBV28, the J gene TRBJ2-3, with D maybe TRBD1 (7 bases). CDR1 is MDHEN and CDR2 is SYDVKM in the germline V gene. This CDR3 is 15 amino acids long. V lost 6 bases and J 1 base, leaving 14 bases between the germline ends. The CDR3 reads CASSRAGTGTDTQYF. The CDR3 nucleotides are TGTGCCAGCAGCCGCGCGGGGACAGGCACAGATACGCAGTATTTT.

This clonotype was picked up a small number of times. This rearrangement joins TRBV29-1 to TRBJ2-7; D might be TRBD1 or TRBD2, each matching 5 bases. CDR3 size: 13 residues. Germline V CDR1 and CDR2: SQVTM, ANQGSEA. The DNA for the CDR3 is TGCGGCGCCACGGGGAGACAGATCTACGAGCAGTACTTC. Translation gives CGATGRQIYEQYF.

This clonotype has just a few counts. The chain couples TRBV20-1 to TRBJ2-7, with 12 bases aligning to TRBD2. V shed 5 bases and J 2 bases; nucleotides not matched to a gene: 7. The CDR3 loop spans 15 amino acids. From germline, CDR1 is DFQATT and CDR2 SNEGSKA (reference sequence). CDR3 sequence: CSAPRRTSGTYEQYF. The CDR3 nucleotides are TGCAGTGCTCCCCGCCGGACTAGCGGGACCTACGAGCAGTACTTC.

The sample holds a few counts of this clonotype. The CDR3 sequence is CAWSVLGNEQFF. DNA of the CDR3: TGTGCCTGGAGTGTACTGGGGAATGAGCAGTTCTTC. The genes are TRBV30 and TRBJ2-1; D uncertain. The CDR3 has 12 amino acids. Germline V gene lookup returns CDR1 GTSNPN and CDR2 SVGIG (reference sequence). V was clipped by 0 bases and J by 7 bases, with 7 bases between them.

Worth noting for this clonotype: This may be a read error, as it is one base from a much larger clone. The CDR3 spells CSAGQGSSYNEQYF. The CDR3 coding sequence is TGCAGTGCCGGGCAGGGGAGCTCCTACAATGAGCAGTACTTC. V gene TRBV20-1 combines with J gene TRBJ2-1, with D perhaps matching TRBD1 (6 bases). TRBJ2-7 matches the DNA end more closely, so the J call is doubtful. This CDR3 contains 14 residues. From germline, CDR1 is DFQATT and CDR2 SNEGSKA (reference sequence).

This clonotype has more than one count but fewer than ten. The chain links TRBV2 to TRBJ2-3; 10 nucleotides align to TRBD2. The CDR3 sequence is 17 residues long. V shed 4 bases and J 4 bases; nucleotides not matched to a gene: 11. CDR1 is SNHLY and CDR2 is FYNNEI in the germline V gene. Here the CDR3 DNA reads TGTGCCAGCAGTGGGGGGAGACTAGCGGGTCCAGCAGATACGCAGTATTTT. This codes for CASSGGRLAGPADTQYF.

This chain uses TRBV15 with TRBJ2-7; 8 bases map to TRBD1. J was trimmed by 3 bases and V by 3 bases; bases with no gene match: 10. CDR1 and CDR2 (germline): LNHNV, YYDKDF (reference sequence). This CDR3 contains 16 residues. For the CDR3, the DNA is TGTGCCACCAGCAGGGACAGGGCTAGCGCCTACTACGAGCAGTACTTC. It translates to CATSRDRASAYYEQYF. Looking up the rest from reference TRBV15 and TRBJ2-7 gives the full variable domain: DAMVIQNPRYQVTQFGKPVTLSCSQTLNHNVMYWYQQKSSQAPKLLFHYYDKDFNNEADTPDNFQSRRPNTSFCFLDIRSPGLGDTAMYLCATSRDRASAYYEQYFGPGTRLTVT.

The V and J genes are TRBV6-1 and TRBJ2-3; D uncertain. The V end was cut by 7 bases, the J end by 2 bases, with 13 bases between. Germline V lookup: CDR1 MNHNS, CDR2 SASEGT. The CDR3 is 14 residues long. The CDR3 here is CASTAAELTDTQYF. Written as DNA, the CDR3 is TGTGCCAGCACCGCGGCGGAGCTCACAGATACGCAGTATTTT.